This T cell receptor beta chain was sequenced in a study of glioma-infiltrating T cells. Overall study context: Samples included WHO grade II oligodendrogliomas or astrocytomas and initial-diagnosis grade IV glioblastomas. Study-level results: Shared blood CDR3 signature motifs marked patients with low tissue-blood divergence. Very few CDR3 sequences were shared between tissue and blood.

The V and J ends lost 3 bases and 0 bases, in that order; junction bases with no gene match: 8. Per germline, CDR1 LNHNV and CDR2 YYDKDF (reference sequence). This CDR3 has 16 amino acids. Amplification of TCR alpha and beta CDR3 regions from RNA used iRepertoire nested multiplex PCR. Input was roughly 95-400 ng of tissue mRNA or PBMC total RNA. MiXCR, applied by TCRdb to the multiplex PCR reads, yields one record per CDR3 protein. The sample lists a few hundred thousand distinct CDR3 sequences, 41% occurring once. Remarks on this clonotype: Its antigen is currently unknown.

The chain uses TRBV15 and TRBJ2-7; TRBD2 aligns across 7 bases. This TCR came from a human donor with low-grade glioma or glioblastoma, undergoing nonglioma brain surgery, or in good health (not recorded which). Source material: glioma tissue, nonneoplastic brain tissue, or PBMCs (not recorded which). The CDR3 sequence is CATSSTLAASSYEQYF. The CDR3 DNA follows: TGTGCCACCAGCAGTACCCTAGCGGCTAGCTCCTACGAGCAGTACTTC.